This T cell receptor (beta chain) was captured in a study of metastatic and nonmetastatic thyroid tumors. Regarding this clone: Its antigen is still unknown.

In the original processing: Clinicopathological groups differed in CDR3, with these differences serving to build a distant-metastasis classifier for papillary thyroid cancer. TCRdb reassembled clones from the PCR reads with MiXCR. The V and J calls, along with clone size, are taken from TCRdb and not from the paper's own processing. The table lists 15,000 to 20,000 clones, around 22% of them singletons. Thyroid surgery was preceded by no treatment in any patient. The CDR3 runs 16 residues. Germline CDR1 MNHEY, CDR2 SVGAGI. After removal of 6 bases from V and 3 bases from J, the junction contained 7 bases not matched to a gene. Study-level points and caveats: Reported TCR beta diversity, measured in blood and tumor, was significantly higher for malignant thyroid tumors than for benign nodules.

Sequenced sample: adjacent normal tissue. This chain links TRBV6-5 with TRBJ2-3; 12 bases are a match to TRBD2. This receptor was obtained from a female donor with papillary thyroid cancer or a benign thyroid nodule (not recorded which). Some clones in this sample may be carry-over from other donors' samples. The DNA of the CDR3 is TGTGCCAGCAGAGATCGACTAGCGGGGGCTACAGATACGCAGTATTTT. It is translated as CASRDRLAGATDTQYF.